This T cell receptor beta chain came from a study of blood T cell repertoires in COVID-19. For the study at large: T cells, B-cell-depleted T cells, or PBMCs provided the cDNA or gDNA that served as material.

Authors' analysis steps: The assay estimated nucleated cells by amplifying reference gene primers. Only in-frame clones appear in the TCRdb table, and some are missing; sequencing was by immunoSEQ multiplex PCR. V, J and clone size reflect that table, while D and trimming were determined from the DNA. The sample holds under 450,000 clones; 88% are singletons and the top ten take over 9.5%. The CDR3 length is 15 residues. CDR1 is KGHDR, CDR2 SFDVKD, per germline. V shed 7 bases, J shed 1 base, and the junction held 7 bases outside the gene matches. This TCR was sampled from a woman aged 45 to 65 with COVID-19, enrolled during active disease. Sequenced: peripheral blood. The chain is built from TRBV24-1 and TRBJ2-3, with TRBD1 matching over 7 bases. The CDR3 coding sequence is TGTGCCACCAGCCTTACAGGGGAAGGCACAGATACGCAGTATTTT. Translated: CATSLTGEGTDTQYF.